This TCR beta chain is drawn from a study of T cell responses to AZD1222 COVID-19 vaccine. Study information: Second doses at about 4 or about 12 weeks were pooled. Study results and limitations: Of the AZD1222 recipients, only six or seven were seropositive at baseline. Females outnumbered males among donors, who were mostly white British; clonal diversity was possibly underestimated. Repertoire sampling occurred only after the peak T cell response.

Concerning this clone: Its antigen remains unknown.

Here immunoSEQ multiplex PCR was the method, and the copy in TCRdb shows in-frame clones only, minus some. The sample holds around 150,000 clones; 85% to 95% are singletons and the top ten take roughly 2.3%. The length of the CDR3 is 14 residues. CDR1 and CDR2 from the germline V gene are SEHNR and FQNEAQ (reference sequence). Deletions cut 5 bases from V and 5 bases from J, with 10 bases between. The source material was peripheral blood, sampled on day 0 of AZD1222 vaccination. The J gene is TRBJ1-6, the V gene TRBV7-9, with D possibly TRBD1 on 6 matching bases. This TCR derives from an adult in good health. The CDR3 is CASSPDSHNSPLHF. The CDR3, as DNA: TGTGCCAGCAGCCCGGACAGCCATAATTCACCCCTCCACTTT.